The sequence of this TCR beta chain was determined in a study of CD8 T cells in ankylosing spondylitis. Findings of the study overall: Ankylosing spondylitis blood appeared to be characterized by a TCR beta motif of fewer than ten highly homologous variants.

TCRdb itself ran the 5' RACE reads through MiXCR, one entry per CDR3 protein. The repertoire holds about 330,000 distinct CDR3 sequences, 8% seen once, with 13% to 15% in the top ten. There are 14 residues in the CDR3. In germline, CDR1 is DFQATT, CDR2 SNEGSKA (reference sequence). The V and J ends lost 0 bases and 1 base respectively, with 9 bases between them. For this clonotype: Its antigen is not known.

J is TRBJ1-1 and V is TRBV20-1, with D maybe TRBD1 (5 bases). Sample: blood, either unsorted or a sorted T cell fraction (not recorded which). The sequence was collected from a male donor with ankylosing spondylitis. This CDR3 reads CSARDRGGNTEAFF. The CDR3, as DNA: TGCAGTGCTAGAGATCGGGGGGGGAACACTGAAGCTTTCTTT.